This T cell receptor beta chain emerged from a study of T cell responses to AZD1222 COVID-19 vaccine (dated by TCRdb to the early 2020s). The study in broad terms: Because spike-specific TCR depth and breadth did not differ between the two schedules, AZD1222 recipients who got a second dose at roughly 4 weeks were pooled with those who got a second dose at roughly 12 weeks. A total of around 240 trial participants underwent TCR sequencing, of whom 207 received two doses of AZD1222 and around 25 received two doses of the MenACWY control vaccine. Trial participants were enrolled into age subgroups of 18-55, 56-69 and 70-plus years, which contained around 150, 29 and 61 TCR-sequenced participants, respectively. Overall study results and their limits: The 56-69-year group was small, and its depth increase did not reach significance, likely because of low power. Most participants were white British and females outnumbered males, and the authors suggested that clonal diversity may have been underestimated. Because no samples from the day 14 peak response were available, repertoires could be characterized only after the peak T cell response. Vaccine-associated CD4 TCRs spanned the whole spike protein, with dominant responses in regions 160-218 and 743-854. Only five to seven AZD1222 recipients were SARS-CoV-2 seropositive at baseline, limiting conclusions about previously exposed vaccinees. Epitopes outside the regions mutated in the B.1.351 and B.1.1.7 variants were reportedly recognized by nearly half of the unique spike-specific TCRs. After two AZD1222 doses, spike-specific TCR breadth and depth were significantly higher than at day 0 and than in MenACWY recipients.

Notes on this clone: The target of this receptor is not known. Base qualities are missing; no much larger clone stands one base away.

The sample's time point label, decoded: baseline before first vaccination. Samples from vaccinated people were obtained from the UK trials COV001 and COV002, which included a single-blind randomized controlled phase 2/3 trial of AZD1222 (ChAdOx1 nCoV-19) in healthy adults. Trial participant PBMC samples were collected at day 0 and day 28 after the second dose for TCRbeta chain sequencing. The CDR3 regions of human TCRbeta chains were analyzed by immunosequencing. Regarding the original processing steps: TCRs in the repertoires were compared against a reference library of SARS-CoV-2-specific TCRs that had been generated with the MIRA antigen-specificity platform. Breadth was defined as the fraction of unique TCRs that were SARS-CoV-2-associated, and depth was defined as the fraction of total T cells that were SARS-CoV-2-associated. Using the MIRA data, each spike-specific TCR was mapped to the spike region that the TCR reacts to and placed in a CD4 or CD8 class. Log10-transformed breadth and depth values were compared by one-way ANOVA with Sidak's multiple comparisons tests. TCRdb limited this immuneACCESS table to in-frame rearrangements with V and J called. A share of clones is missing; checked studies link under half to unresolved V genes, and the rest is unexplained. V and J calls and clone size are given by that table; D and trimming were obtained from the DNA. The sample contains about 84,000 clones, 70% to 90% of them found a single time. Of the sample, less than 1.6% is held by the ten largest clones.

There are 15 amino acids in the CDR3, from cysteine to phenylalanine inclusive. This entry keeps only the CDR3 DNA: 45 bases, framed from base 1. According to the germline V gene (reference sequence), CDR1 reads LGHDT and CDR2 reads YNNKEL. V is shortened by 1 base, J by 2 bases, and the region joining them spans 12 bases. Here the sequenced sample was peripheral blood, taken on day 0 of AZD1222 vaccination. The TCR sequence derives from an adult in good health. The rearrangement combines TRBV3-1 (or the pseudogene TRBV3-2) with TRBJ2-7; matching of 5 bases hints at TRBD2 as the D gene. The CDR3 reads CASSQAAGNTYEQYF. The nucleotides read TGTGCCAGCAGCCAAGCGGCCGGGAATACCTACGAGCAGTACTTC.